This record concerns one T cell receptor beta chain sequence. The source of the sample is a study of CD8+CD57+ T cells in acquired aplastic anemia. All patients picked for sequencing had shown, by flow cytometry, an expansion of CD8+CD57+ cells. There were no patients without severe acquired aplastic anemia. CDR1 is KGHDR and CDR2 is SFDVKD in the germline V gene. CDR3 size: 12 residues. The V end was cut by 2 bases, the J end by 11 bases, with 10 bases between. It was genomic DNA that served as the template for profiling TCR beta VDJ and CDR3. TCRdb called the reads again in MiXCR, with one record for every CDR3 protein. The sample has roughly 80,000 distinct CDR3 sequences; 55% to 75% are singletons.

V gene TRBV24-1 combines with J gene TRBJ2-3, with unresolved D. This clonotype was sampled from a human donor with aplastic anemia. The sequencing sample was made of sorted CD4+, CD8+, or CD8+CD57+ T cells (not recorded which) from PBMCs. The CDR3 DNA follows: TGTGCCACCAGTGATTCTGCGGAGATGCAGTATTTT. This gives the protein CATSDSAEMQYF.